This note documents a single T cell receptor (beta chain) sequence. The data were obtained in a study of a mutant IDH1 vaccine in newly diagnosed glioma. TCRdb's copy holds only in-frame clones and misses some; the assay was immunoSEQ multiplex PCR. The table records over 20,000 clones, 90% to 95% of them present only once. Time point denoted: baseline, week 1 (first vaccination visit). Treatment specified: pre-vaccination baseline after standard-of-care therapy. The source material was PBMCs, sampled from a glioma patient treated with radiotherapy, temozolomide or both. This sequence originates from a man between 25 and 39 years old with glioma.

The CDR3 DNA follows: TGTGCCAGCAGCCCCAATAGCGGGGTGTACAATGAGCAGTTCTTC. Translated, it gives CASSPNSGVYNEQFF. The chain is built from TRBV5-4 and TRBJ2-1; 8 nucleotides agree with TRBD2. The CDR3 contains 15 residues. V dropped 4 bases and J dropped 4; count of bases not matched to a gene: 7. The germline V gene encodes CDR1 SGHNT and CDR2 YYREEE (reference sequence).